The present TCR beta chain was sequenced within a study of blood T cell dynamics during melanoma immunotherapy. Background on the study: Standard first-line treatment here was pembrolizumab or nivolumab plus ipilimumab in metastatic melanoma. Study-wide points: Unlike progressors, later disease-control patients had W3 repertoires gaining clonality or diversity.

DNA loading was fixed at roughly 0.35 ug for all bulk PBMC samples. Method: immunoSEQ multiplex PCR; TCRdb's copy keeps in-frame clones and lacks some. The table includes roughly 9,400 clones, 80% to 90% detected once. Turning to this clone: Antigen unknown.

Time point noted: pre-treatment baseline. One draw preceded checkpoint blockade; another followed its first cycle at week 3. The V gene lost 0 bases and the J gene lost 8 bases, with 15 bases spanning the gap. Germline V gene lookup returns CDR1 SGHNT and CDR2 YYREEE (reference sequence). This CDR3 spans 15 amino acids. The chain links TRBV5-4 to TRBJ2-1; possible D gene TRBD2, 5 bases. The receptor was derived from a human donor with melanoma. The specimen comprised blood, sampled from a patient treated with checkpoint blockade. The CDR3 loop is CASSLVLARGDEQFF. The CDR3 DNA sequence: TGTGCCAGCAGCTTGGTTCTAGCTCGAGGCGATGAGCAGTTCTTC.